This T cell receptor (beta chain) was recovered during a study of blood T cell repertoires in COVID-19. V was clipped by 10 bases and J by 4 bases, with 14 bases between them. The CDR3 sequence is 13 residues long. TCRdb's copy holds only in-frame clones and misses some; the assay was immunoSEQ multiplex PCR. The sample yields 200,000 to 250,000 clones, 85% to 90% seen once. The chain joins TRBV6-7 to TRBJ1-3; D is unclear. TRBV6-7 is assigned to the ORF class and has an uncertain function. The receptor's source is a woman aged 45 to 65 with COVID-19, enrolled during active disease. The sequencing sample was made of peripheral blood. The CDR3 nucleotides are TGTGCCACCGGTGGAGGCAGAGGAAACACCATATATTTT. Amino acid sequence: CATGGGRGNTIYF.